The rows below give T cell receptor beta chains drawn from one sample of a study of radiation and T cells in renal cell carcinoma. TCRdb's table, derived via immunoSEQ multiplex PCR, lists solely in-frame clones and lacks some. The data contain some 120,000 clones, about 81% of them seen just once; the ten biggest clones take up under 2.5%. The specimen was blood, collected from a patient whose treatment included radiotherapy and nephrectomy. The receptors here all came from a woman aged 55-70 years with renal cell carcinoma. CDR3s include the opening cysteine and the closing phenylalanine or tryptophan. D genes are given only for firm matches. Some rows mark clone size as missing; the rest say once, few, many or name a class of expanded clone.

CDR3 length: 13; V gene: TRBV19; J gene: TRBJ1-5; clone size: -; D gene: -; CDR3 DNA: TGTGCCAGTAACACAGGGATGAATCAGCCCCAGCATTTT; CDR3 protein: CASNTGMNQPQHF
CDR3 length: 14; V gene: TRBV29-1; J gene: TRBJ1-5; clone size: -; D gene: -; CDR3 DNA: TGCAGCGTTGAAACGGGTGACGGCAATCAGCCCCAGCATTTT; CDR3 protein: CSVETGDGNQPQHF
CDR3 length: 15; V gene: TRBV15; J gene: TRBJ1-4; clone size: -; D gene: -; CDR3 DNA: TGTGCCACCAGCAGTCTCAGGGGAGGTAATGAAAAACTGTTTTTT; CDR3 protein: CATSSLRGGNEKLFF
CDR3 length: 14; V gene: TRBV6-5; J gene: TRBJ2-7; clone size: -; D gene: -; CDR3 DNA: TGTGCCAGCAGCCCCCTAGGTGAAGGCTACGAGCAGTACTTC; CDR3 protein: CASSPLGEGYEQYF
CDR3 length: 14; V gene: TRBV6-4; J gene: TRBJ2-4; clone size: -; D gene: -; CDR3 DNA: TGTGCCAGCAGTGACTGGAAGGGGGTGCACATTCAGTACTTC; CDR3 protein: CASSDWKGVHIQYF
CDR3 length: 16; V gene: TRBV9; J gene: TRBJ2-7; clone size: -; D gene: TRBD2; CDR3 DNA: TGTGCCAGCAGCGTAGGGGTGGGACTAGCGGGGGGCGAGCAGTACTTC; CDR3 protein: CASSVGVGLAGGEQYF
CDR3 length: 17; V gene: TRBV7-3; J gene: TRBJ2-2; clone size: -; D gene: -; CDR3 DNA: TGTGCCAGCAGCTTATTCCCACTAGCCGGGAACACCGGGGAGCTGTTTTTT; CDR3 protein: CASSLFPLAGNTGELFF
CDR3 length: 14; V gene: TRBV5-1; J gene: TRBJ2-7; clone size: few; D gene: -; CDR3 DNA: TGCGCCAGCAGCTTGTTGCAGCAGGGCTACGAGCAGTACTTC; CDR3 protein: CASSLLQQGYEQYF
CDR3 length: 14; V gene: TRBV5-1; J gene: TRBJ2-7; clone size: -; D gene: -; CDR3 DNA: TGCGCCAGCAGCCTACAAGCGACAACCTACGAGCAGTACTTC; CDR3 protein: CASSLQATTYEQYF
CDR3 length: 15; V gene: TRBV7-3; J gene: TRBJ2-3; clone size: -; D gene: -; CDR3 DNA: TGTGCCAGCAGCTTAGTTCGGGGGCACACAGATACGCAGTATTTT; CDR3 protein: CASSLVRGHTDTQYF
CDR3 length: 13; V gene: TRBV19; J gene: TRBJ1-1; clone size: -; D gene: -; CDR3 DNA: TGTGCCACTTCCGGGCTTGCGGTCACTGAAGCTTTCTTT; CDR3 protein: CATSGLAVTEAFF
CDR3 length: 14; V gene: TRBV19; J gene: TRBJ2-7; clone size: -; D gene: -; CDR3 DNA: TGTGCCAGTAGCCTCCGGGACGGGACCTACGAGCAGTACTTC; CDR3 protein: CASSLRDGTYEQYF
CDR3 length: 16; V gene: TRBV2; J gene: TRBJ2-5; clone size: -; D gene: TRBD2; CDR3 DNA: TGTGCCAGCAAGAAGGAGGCGGGGGGCTTCCAAGAGACCCAGTACTTC; CDR3 protein: CASKKEAGGFQETQYF
CDR3 length: 13; V gene: TRBV5-1; J gene: TRBJ1-2; clone size: -; D gene: -; CDR3 DNA: TGCGCCAGCAGCGCTGACAGCGCCTGGGGCTACACCTTC; CDR3 protein: CASSADSAWGYTF
CDR3 length: 14; V gene: TRBV5-3; J gene: TRBJ2-7; clone size: -; D gene: -; CDR3 DNA: TGTGCCAGAAGCTTGGGGCACAAACCCTACGAGCAGTACTTC; CDR3 protein: CARSLGHKPYEQYF
CDR3 length: 16; V gene: TRBV28; J gene: TRBJ2-7; clone size: -; D gene: TRBD1; CDR3 DNA: TGTGCCAGCAGTTCCCCCGGACAGGGGTTAAGGGACGAGCAGTACTTC; CDR3 protein: CASSSPGQGLRDEQYF
CDR3 length: 15; V gene: TRBV6-1; J gene: TRBJ1-5; clone size: -; D gene: -; CDR3 DNA: TGTGCCAGCAGTCCAACAGATTTTAGCAATCAGCCCCAGCATTTT; CDR3 protein: CASSPTDFSNQPQHF
CDR3 length: 14; V gene: TRBV10-3; J gene: TRBJ2-7; clone size: -; D gene: TRBD2; CDR3 DNA: TGTGCCATATCCAGGGCGGCTAGCGGGTACGAGCAGTACTTC; CDR3 protein: CAISRAASGYEQYF
CDR3 length: 13; V gene: TRBV9; J gene: TRBJ2-7; clone size: -; D gene: -; CDR3 DNA: TGTGCCAGCAGCGTGGGCATCCACTACGAGCAGTACTTC; CDR3 protein: CASSVGIHYEQYF
CDR3 length: 14; V gene: TRBV28; J gene: TRBJ1-4; clone size: -; D gene: -; CDR3 DNA: TGTGCCAGCAGTTTATTCACGGGTCATGAAAAACTGTTTTTT; CDR3 protein: CASSLFTGHEKLFF
CDR3 length: 19; V gene: TRBV28; J gene: TRBJ1-2; clone size: -; D gene: TRBD1; CDR3 DNA: TGTGCCAGCAGTTTCGGGTTGCAGGGGGTCGAAGGGTTTAACTATGGCTACACCTTC; CDR3 protein: CASSFGLQGVEGFNYGYTF
CDR3 length: 17; V gene: TRBV4-3; J gene: TRBJ2-5; clone size: -; D gene: TRBD2; CDR3 DNA: TGCGCCAGCAGCCAGGATTCTCATCGGGGGGACTGGGAGACCCAGTACTTC; CDR3 protein: CASSQDSHRGDWETQYF
CDR3 length: 13; V gene: TRBV29-1; J gene: TRBJ1-2; clone size: -; D gene: TRBD1; CDR3 DNA: TGCAGCAGCCGGGACAGTGCTAACTATGGCTACACCTTC; CDR3 protein: CSSRDSANYGYTF
CDR3 length: 15; V gene: TRBV6-5; J gene: TRBJ2-5; clone size: -; D gene: TRBD2; CDR3 DNA: TGTGCCAGCAGTTATGGCGGGGGGGCCGGGGAGACCCAGTACTTC; CDR3 protein: CASSYGGGAGETQYF
CDR3 length: 14; V gene: TRBV9; J gene: TRBJ1-4; clone size: few; D gene: -; CDR3 DNA: TGTGCCAGCAGCGTTGGCGGGCAGTATGAAAAACTGTTTTTT; CDR3 protein: CASSVGGQYEKLFF
CDR3 length: 14; V gene: TRBV5-4; J gene: TRBJ2-1; clone size: -; D gene: TRBD1; CDR3 DNA: TGTGCCAGCATCCCCGGGACAGATTACAATGAGCAGTTCTTC; CDR3 protein: CASIPGTDYNEQFF
CDR3 length: 14; V gene: TRBV6-1; J gene: TRBJ2-5; clone size: few; D gene: -; CDR3 DNA: TGTGCCAGCAGTGTGGGGGGAGCCGCGGCGACCCAGTACTTC; CDR3 protein: CASSVGGAAATQYF
CDR3 length: 21; V gene: TRBV10-3; J gene: TRBJ2-3; clone size: -; D gene: -; CDR3 DNA: TGTGCCATCAGTGAGTCTCAGCGGAATAACAGGGAGGCCTTTGACACAGATACGCAGTATTTT; CDR3 protein: CAISESQRNNREAFDTDTQYF
CDR3 length: 13; V gene: TRBV27; J gene: TRBJ2-7; clone size: -; D gene: -; CDR3 DNA: TGTGCCAGTAATGGCGTAAACTCCTACGAGCAGTACTTC; CDR3 protein: CASNGVNSYEQYF
CDR3 length: 20; V gene: TRBV14; J gene: TRBJ2-7; clone size: -; D gene: TRBD1; CDR3 DNA: TGTGCCAGCAGCCAACGATTCCGTTCGAGTTCGGACAGGATATCCTACGAGCAGTACTTC; CDR3 protein: CASSQRFRSSSDRISYEQYF
CDR3 length: 18; V gene: TRBV18; J gene: TRBJ2-5; clone size: once; D gene: TRBD2; CDR3 DNA: TGTGCCAGCTCACCGACTCTGGCAGGGAGGGGTGCCCAAGAGACCCAGTACTTC; CDR3 protein: CASSPTLAGRGAQETQYF
CDR3 length: 13; V gene: TRBV2; J gene: TRBJ1-1; clone size: -; D gene: TRBD1; CDR3 DNA: TGTGCCAGCAGGGGACAGGTGAACACTGAAGCTTTCTTT; CDR3 protein: CASRGQVNTEAFF
CDR3 length: 14; V gene: TRBV10-3; J gene: TRBJ1-2; clone size: -; D gene: TRBD1; CDR3 DNA: TGTGCCATCAGTGAGGGGGGACAGGGCTATGGCTACACCTTC; CDR3 protein: CAISEGGQGYGYTF
CDR3 length: 13; V gene: TRBV14; J gene: TRBJ2-7; clone size: -; D gene: -; CDR3 DNA: TGTGCCAGCAGCCACCGGGGAACCTACGAGCAGTACTTC; CDR3 protein: CASSHRGTYEQYF
CDR3 length: 11; V gene: TRBV5-1; J gene: TRBJ2-1; clone size: -; D gene: -; CDR3 DNA: TGCGCCAGCAGCTTAATGGATGAGCAGTTCTTC; CDR3 protein: CASSLMDEQFF
CDR3 length: 16; V gene: TRBV5-1; J gene: TRBJ1-4; clone size: -; D gene: TRBD1; CDR3 DNA: TGCGCCAGCAGCTTGGCGTCGAGACAGGGTAATGAAAAACTGTTTTTT; CDR3 protein: CASSLASRQGNEKLFF
CDR3 length: 14; V gene: TRBV5-5; J gene: TRBJ1-3; clone size: -; D gene: -; CDR3 DNA: TGTGCCAGCAGCAGGACAGCTGAAGGAAACACCATATATTTT; CDR3 protein: CASSRTAEGNTIYF
CDR3 length: 14; V gene: TRBV30; J gene: TRBJ2-1; clone size: -; D gene: TRBD1; CDR3 DNA: TGTGCCTGGGACCCCAGGGGGCCCTACAATGAGCAGTTCTTC; CDR3 protein: CAWDPRGPYNEQFF
CDR3 length: 14; V gene: TRBV6-5; J gene: TRBJ1-3; clone size: few; D gene: -; CDR3 DNA: TGTGCCAGCAGCCCCGTCGCGGGAGGAAACACCATATATTTT; CDR3 protein: CASSPVAGGNTIYF
CDR3 length: 14; V gene: TRBV19; J gene: TRBJ2-3; clone size: few; D gene: TRBD1; CDR3 DNA: TGTGCCAGTTTTTCAGGACAGGGAACAGATACGCAGTATTTT; CDR3 protein: CASFSGQGTDTQYF
CDR3 length: 16; V gene: TRBV6-5; J gene: TRBJ1-3; clone size: -; D gene: -; CDR3 DNA: TGTGCCAGCAGTTATGGGGGGCACTTCTCTGGAAACACCATATATTTT; CDR3 protein: CASSYGGHFSGNTIYF